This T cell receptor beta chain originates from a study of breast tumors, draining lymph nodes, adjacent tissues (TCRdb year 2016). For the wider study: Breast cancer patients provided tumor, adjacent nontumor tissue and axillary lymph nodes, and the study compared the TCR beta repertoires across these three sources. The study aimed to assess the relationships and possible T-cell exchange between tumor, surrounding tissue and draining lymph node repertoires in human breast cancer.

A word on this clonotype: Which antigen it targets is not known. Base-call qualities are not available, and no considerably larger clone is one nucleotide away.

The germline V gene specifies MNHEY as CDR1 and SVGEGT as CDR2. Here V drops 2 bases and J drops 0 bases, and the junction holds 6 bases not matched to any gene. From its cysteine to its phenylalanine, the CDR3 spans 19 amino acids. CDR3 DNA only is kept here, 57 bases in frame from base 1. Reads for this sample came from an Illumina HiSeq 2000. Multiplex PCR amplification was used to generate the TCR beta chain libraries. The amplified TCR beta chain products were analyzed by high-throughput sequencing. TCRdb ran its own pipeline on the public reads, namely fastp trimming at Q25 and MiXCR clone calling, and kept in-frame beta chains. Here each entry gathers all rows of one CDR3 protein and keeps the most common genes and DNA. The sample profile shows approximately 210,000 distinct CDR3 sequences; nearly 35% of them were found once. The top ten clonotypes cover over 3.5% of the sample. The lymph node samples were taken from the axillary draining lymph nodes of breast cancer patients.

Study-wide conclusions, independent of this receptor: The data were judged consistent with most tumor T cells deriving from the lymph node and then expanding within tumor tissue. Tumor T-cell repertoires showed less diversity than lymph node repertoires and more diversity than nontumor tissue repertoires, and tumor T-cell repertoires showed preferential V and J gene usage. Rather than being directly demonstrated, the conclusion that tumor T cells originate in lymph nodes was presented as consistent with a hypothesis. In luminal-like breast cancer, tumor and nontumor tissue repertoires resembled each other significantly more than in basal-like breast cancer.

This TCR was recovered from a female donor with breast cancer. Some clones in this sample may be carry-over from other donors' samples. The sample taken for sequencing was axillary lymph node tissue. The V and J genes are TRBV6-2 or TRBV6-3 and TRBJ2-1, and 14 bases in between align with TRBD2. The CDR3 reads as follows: CASSYPTSGGANSYNEQFF. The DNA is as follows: TGTGCCAGCAGTTACCCGACTAGCGGGGGGGCGAACTCCTACAATGAGCAGTTCTTC.